Below, 32 T cell receptor beta chains from the same sample are listed, as sequenced in a study of T cells after posttransplantation cyclophosphamide. Assay: immunoSEQ multiplex PCR; the TCRdb copy retains only in-frame clones and omits some. In total the sample includes 30,000 to 45,000 clones, none of them seen once. Specimen: PBMCs. These receptor sequences come from a girl aged 10-17 years in good health, CMV-negative, and a related stem cell transplant donor.

This clone has ten or more counts. J is TRBJ1-2 and V is TRBV4-2; TRBD1 is a possible D gene (6 bases). This CDR3 has 13 residues. Trimming stripped 2 bases from V and 7 bases from J, with 11 bases between. The germline V gene has CDR1 LGHNA and CDR2 YNFKEQ. CDR3 DNA sequence: TGTGCCAGCAGCCAACCAGGGGATCTTGGCTACACCTTC. Its translation is CASSQPGDLGYTF.

This clone was seen at least ten times. The chain carries TRBV28 and TRBJ1-1; 7 bases fit TRBD1. Trimming cost V 6 bases and J 1 base; bases outside gene matches: 5. This CDR3 is 14 amino acids long. Germline V lookup: CDR1 MDHEN, CDR2 SYDVKM. This CDR3 is CASSRQGANTEAFF. CDR3 DNA sequence: TGTGCCAGCAGCAGACAGGGAGCGAACACTGAAGCTTTCTTT.

This clone was seen many times. The rearrangement uses TRBV5-4 and TRBJ1-1; 7 positions match TRBD1. V lost 3 bases to trimming and J lost 0 bases; unmatched junction nucleotides: 8. CDR3 length equals 16 residues. Per germline, CDR1 SGHNT and CDR2 YYREEE (reference sequence). CDR3 protein: CASSSAPDRVNTEAFF. The DNA of the CDR3 is TGTGCCAGCAGCTCCGCGCCAGACAGGGTGAACACTGAAGCTTTCTTT.

In this sample, this clone turned up many times. The rearrangement joins TRBV6-1 to TRBJ2-7; 11 bases line up with TRBD1. CDR3 size: 14 residues. Germline CDR1 MNHNS, CDR2 SASEGT. V was pared by 5 bases and J by 6 bases, with 6 bases of the junction left unmatched. The DNA for the CDR3 is TGTGCCAGCAGTATCGGACAGGGGGCAATCGAGCAGTACTTC. This gives the protein CASSIGQGAIEQYF.

This clone was seen only a few times. This sequence joins TRBV9 and TRBJ2-2; 12 bases are a match to TRBD2. Looked up from germline, CDR1 is SGDLS and CDR2 is YYNGEE. V lost 4 bases and J lost 6; bases outside the gene matches: 4. The length of the CDR3 is 15 residues. CDR3 sequence reads: CASSTTSGSAGELFF. The CDR3 DNA follows: TGTGCCAGCAGCACGACTAGCGGGAGTGCCGGGGAGCTGTTTTTT.

In DNA, the CDR3 is TGTGCCAGCACCTTTACCCGGGCAGGGGGGATCTACGAGCAGTACTTC. Its protein product is CASTFTRAGGIYEQYF. The chain uses TRBV27 and TRBJ2-7, with a possible D match to TRBD1 (7 bases). Germline assignment: CDR1 MNHEY and CDR2 SMNVEV (reference sequence). Trimming cost V 7 bases and J 3 bases, with 22 bases left between them. This CDR3 has 16 amino acids.

The chain recombines TRBV5-1 with TRBJ2-7; D might be TRBD2 (6 bases). Germline CDR1 and CDR2: SGHRS and YFSETQ. V shed 0 bases and J shed 3 bases, with 22 bases lying between them. This CDR3 has 18 residues. In nucleotides, the CDR3 is TGCGCCAGCAGCTTGGCGGAGACTAGTCTCCGGGGCCACTACGAGCAGTACTTC. Residues: CASSLAETSLRGHYEQYF.

Ten or more counts support this clone. This chain links TRBV6-5 with TRBJ1-2, with 10 nucleotides matching TRBD1. Per germline, CDR1 MNHEY and CDR2 SVGAGI. V was clipped by 6 bases and J by 8 bases; unmatched bases: 6. The CDR3 is made up of 13 amino acids. CDR3 sequence reads: CASSRQGAGGYTF. CDR3 DNA: TGTGCCAGCAGCCGACAGGGGGCGGGAGGCTACACCTTC.

The chain joins TRBV7-9 to TRBJ2-3, with a tentative D call TRBD1 (6 bases). This CDR3 has 14 amino acids. Germline values: CDR1 SEHNR, CDR2 FQNEAQ (reference sequence). Trimming pared 2 bases from V and 0 bases from J, leaving 6 bases between. CDR3 DNA: TGTGCCAGCAGCTTAACAGGGAGCACAGATACGCAGTATTTT. Its translation is CASSLTGSTDTQYF.

This clone was seen ten or more times. J is TRBJ1-3 and V is TRBV7-8; D unclear. The CDR3 is 14 residues long. V was pared by 2 bases and J by 0 bases, with 5 bases between. Germline CDR1 SGHVS, CDR2 FQNEAQ. The CDR3 region has the DNA TGTGCCAGCAGCTTAACTCACTCTGGAAACACCATATATTTT. Its protein is CASSLTHSGNTIYF.

This clone occurred many times. The chain uses TRBV5-4 and TRBJ2-5; D is possibly TRBD2 (6 bases). Trimming shortened V by 1 base and J by 4 bases, and 23 bases separated the two germline ends. CDR3 length: 18 residues. The germline gives CDR1 SGHNT, CDR2 YYREEE (reference sequence). The CDR3 here is CASSLLAGTLLTTETQYF. DNA for the CDR3: TGTGCCAGCAGCTTGTTGGCGGGGACCCTCCTAACCACAGAGACCCAGTACTTC.

This chain links TRBV28 with TRBJ2-7, with D possibly TRBD1 on 8 matching bases. Germline V gene lookup returns CDR1 MDHEN and CDR2 SYDVKM. The length of the CDR3 is 15 residues. The V end lost 6 bases, the J end lost 4 bases, and 19 bases lay between the germline ends. As DNA, the CDR3 is TGTGCCAGCAGGGGAGGGACAGGCCCTATGTACGAGCAGTACTTC. Amino acid sequence: CASRGGTGPMYEQYF.

This clone has a count of ten or more. This sequence joins TRBV18 and TRBJ2-7; 10 nucleotides agree with TRBD2. The germline V gene has CDR1 KGHSH and CDR2 LQKENI. V trimming: 3 bases; J trimming: 3 bases; junction bases outside the gene matches: 2. The CDR3 length is 14 residues. The CDR3 sequence is CASSPPSGSYEQYF. In DNA form, the CDR3 reads TGTGCCAGCTCACCGCCTAGCGGGAGCTACGAGCAGTACTTC.

This clone has ten or more counts. The genes are TRBV4-1 and TRBJ2-7; D not certain. V lost 1 base and J 3 bases, leaving 10 bases between the germline ends. Germline CDR1 is MGHRA and CDR2 is YSYEKL. The CDR3 is 14 residues long. CDR3 nucleotides: TGCGCCAGCAGCCAAGCTCTTGGCTTCTACGAGCAGTACTTC. It yields the protein CASSQALGFYEQYF.

The chain joins TRBV29-1 to TRBJ1-2, with unresolved D. Trimming pared 4 bases from V and 7 bases from J, leaving 13 bases between. The V gene's germline CDR1 is SQVTM and CDR2 ANQGSEA. The CDR3 has 12 amino acids. CDR3 bases: TGCAGCGTTGTAATCTGGGCAGGTGGCTACACCTTC. Protein: CSVVIWAGGYTF.

There are a few counts of this clone. The chain carries TRBV30 and TRBJ2-2, with D perhaps matching TRBD2 (5 bases). The V and J ends lost 0 bases and 4 bases respectively, with 12 bases between them. The CDR3 runs to 15 residues. CDR1 and CDR2 from the germline V gene are GTSNPN and SVGIG (reference sequence). CDR3 residues: CAWSVLNRGTGELFF. The CDR3 nucleotides are TGTGCCTGGAGTGTACTTAACCGGGGCACCGGGGAGCTGTTTTTT.

This clone was observed many times. The chain uses TRBV19 and TRBJ2-3; TRBD1 matches 8 bases. The junction had 6 bases not matched to a gene; V was cut back by 2 bases and J by 5 bases. The CDR3 runs 15 residues. Germline V CDR1 and CDR2: LNHDA, SQIVND (reference sequence). This chain's CDR3 is CASSIPGQGLDTQYF. CDR3 bases: TGTGCCAGTAGTATACCTGGACAGGGTTTAGATACGCAGTATTTT.

This clone occurred many times. The rearrangement links TRBV11-3 to TRBJ2-2; D might be TRBD1 (6 bases). Germline-derived CDR1 and CDR2 are SGHNT and YENEEA. The V gene lost 5 bases and the J gene lost 6 bases, with 22 bases spanning the gap. This CDR3 has 17 amino acids. The CDR3 reads CASSVSSTGTSAGELFF. Written as DNA, the CDR3 is TGTGCCAGCAGCGTCTCCAGTACAGGGACGTCAGCCGGGGAGCTGTTTTTT.

The sample holds many counts of this clone. The chain recombines TRBV6-6 with TRBJ2-1, with 14 bases lining up with TRBD2. The trim removed 0 bases at V and 9 bases at J, leaving 1 base unmatched. This CDR3 has 15 amino acids. Germline V gene sequence: CDR1 MNHNY, CDR2 SVGAGI (reference sequence). The CDR3 nucleotides read TGTGCCAGCAGTTACTCGACTAGCGGGGGGGGTGAGCAGTTCTTC. It codes for CASSYSTSGGGEQFF.

There are a few counts of this clone. The chain has TRBV11-2 and TRBJ1-2; no definite D call. V was shortened by 5 bases and J by 5 bases, with 9 bases between the two germline ends. Germline V gives CDR1 SGHAT, CDR2 FQNNGV. The length of the CDR3 is 12 residues. The CDR3, as DNA: TGTGCCAGCAGCGATGCGGATTATGGCTACACCTTC. Its translation is CASSDADYGYTF.

This clone was seen many times. The chain couples TRBV11-2 to TRBJ1-1; TRBD1 might be the D (5 bases). The CDR3 runs to 15 residues. V gave up 1 base and J gave up 5 bases, with 14 bases separating them. CDR1 is SGHAT and CDR2 is FQNNGV in the germline V gene. The CDR3 spells CASSLATRRGTEAFF. The DNA of the CDR3 is TGTGCCAGCAGCTTAGCTACCAGGAGGGGAACTGAAGCTTTCTTT.

This clone was seen many times. CDR3: CASTREKTEAFF. CDR3 DNA sequence: TGTGCCAGCACCCGAGAGAAAACTGAAGCTTTCTTT. The chain joins TRBV6-6 to TRBJ1-1; D remains unclear. V was shortened by 7 bases and J by 5 bases, with 11 bases between the two germline ends. The CDR3 consists of 12 residues. The V gene's germline CDR1 is MNHNY and CDR2 SVGAGI (reference sequence).

This clone turned up a few times. The chain is built from TRBV6-5 and TRBJ2-7, with 11 bases that match TRBD1. This CDR3 contains 13 residues. With 4 bases clipped from V and 4 bases from J, the junction kept 0 bases outside the gene matches. Germline V gene data show CDR1 as MNHEY and CDR2 as SVGAGI. CDR3 loop: CASSWDRGYEQYF. In nucleotides, the CDR3 is TGTGCCAGCAGTTGGGACAGGGGGTACGAGCAGTACTTC.

The table lists this clone with many counts. The J gene is TRBJ2-7, the V gene TRBV4-2, with 9 bases that match TRBD2. The V gene's germline CDR1 is LGHNA and CDR2 YNFKEQ. With V trimmed by 0 bases and J by 4 bases, 7 bases remained unmatched. CDR3 length: 16 amino acids. In nucleotides, the CDR3 is TGTGCCAGCAGCCAAGAACTAGCGGGTATCGGGTACGAGCAGTACTTC. Protein product: CASSQELAGIGYEQYF.

The chain recombines TRBV30 with TRBJ1-4; TRBD1 agrees at 9 bases. Germline CDR1 GTSNPN, CDR2 SVGIG (reference sequence). The CDR3 has 15 residues. Trimming at V came to 2 bases and at J to 8 bases, leaving 9 bases not matched to a gene. CDR3 sequence reads: CAWSPGQGLSEKLFF. As DNA, the CDR3 is TGTGCCTGGAGTCCGGGACAGGGCCTTAGCGAAAAACTGTTTTTT.

At least ten counts were recorded for this clone. This chain links TRBV5-4 with TRBJ1-1, with 7 positions matching TRBD1. Germline V CDR1 and CDR2: SGHNT, YYREEE (reference sequence). The CDR3 has 14 residues. Unmatched junction bases numbered 5, after V lost 3 bases and J lost 3 bases. CDR3 nucleotides: TGTGCCAGCAGCTCCGAAACAGGGGACACTGAAGCTTTCTTT. It is translated as CASSSETGDTEAFF. Drawing the rest from reference TRBV5-4 and TRBJ1-1, the complete variable domain is ETGVTQSPTHLIKTRGQQVTLRCSSQSGHNTVSWYQQALGQGPQFIFQYYREEENGRGNFPPRFSGLQFPNYSSELNVNALELDDSALYLCASSSETGDTEAFFGQGTRLTVV.

This clone was observed a handful of times. The rearrangement links TRBV6-1 to TRBJ2-7, with 9 positions matching TRBD1. The CDR3 is made up of 15 amino acids. Germline values: CDR1 MNHNS, CDR2 SASEGT. The V segment lost 6 bases and the J segment 1 base; nucleotides outside the gene matches: 7. Here the CDR3 reads CASRIQGAGSYEQYF. The CDR3 DNA is TGTGCCAGCAGAATACAGGGGGCAGGGTCCTACGAGCAGTACTTC.

This clone was picked up many times. V is TRBV7-2 and J is TRBJ2-3; a possible D gene is TRBD2 (7 bases). V was clipped by 1 base and J by 2 bases, with 13 bases between them. In germline, CDR1 is SGHTA, CDR2 FQGNSA. This CDR3 region has 16 residues. In nucleotides, the CDR3 is TGTGCCAGCAGCTTAGGCGGGCGGGGGCCCACAGATACGCAGTATTTT. This sequence encodes CASSLGGRGPTDTQYF.

This clone was counted ten times or more. Other DNA sequences from this sample encode an identical CDR3 as well. CDR3 loop: CASSYSRNTEAFF. The CDR3 DNA sequence: TGTGCCAGCAGTTACTCGAGGAACACTGAAGCTTTCTTT. The chain combines TRBV6-5 with TRBJ1-1; D is unclear. The V end was cut by 0 bases, the J end by 1 base, with 3 bases between. This CDR3 has 13 residues. The germline V gene has CDR1 MNHEY and CDR2 SVGAGI.

This clone was picked up a small number of times. V gene TRBV29-1 combines with J gene TRBJ2-3, with a possible D match to TRBD2 (5 bases). The V gene's germline CDR1 is SQVTM and CDR2 ANQGSEA. The V and J ends lost 0 bases and 0 bases respectively, with 13 bases between them. This CDR3 contains 16 residues. The CDR3 protein is CSVEDRGGSSTDTQYF. CDR3 DNA: TGCAGCGTTGAAGATCGTGGAGGATCTAGCACAGATACGCAGTATTTT.

This clone occurred many times. The chain joins TRBV18 to TRBJ2-5; possible D gene TRBD2, 6 bases. V lost 3 bases and J 3 bases, leaving 17 bases between the germline ends. Germline V gene data show CDR1 as KGHSH and CDR2 as LQKENI. The length of the CDR3 is 16 residues. CDR3 loop: CASSPPRREKEETQYF. In DNA, the CDR3 is TGTGCCAGCTCACCTCCCCGACGGGAGAAGGAAGAGACCCAGTACTTC.

This clone was picked up many times. The chain recombines TRBV5-1 with TRBJ2-1, with D possibly TRBD1 on 6 matching bases. Trimming removed 3 bases at V and 4 bases at J, with 17 bases between. The germline V gene encodes CDR1 SGHRS and CDR2 YFSETQ. The CDR3 spans 16 residues. The CDR3 coding sequence is TGCGCCAGCAGCTCTGGGGGCTCTACCCTTTACAATGAGCAGTTCTTC. This codes for CASSSGGSTLYNEQFF. The entire variable domain, with the rest obtained from reference TRBV5-1 and TRBJ2-1, is as follows: KAGVTQTPRYLIKTRGQQVTLSCSPISGHRSVSWYQQTPGQGLQFLFEYFSETQRNKGNFPGRFSGRQFSNSRSEMNVSTLELGDSALYLCASSSGGSTLYNEQFFGPGTRLTVL.